This record looks at one T cell receptor beta chain sequence and its context. Its antigen is undetermined. Germline-derived CDR1 and CDR2 are MNHNY and SVGAGI (reference sequence). This CDR3 is 16 amino acids long. Trimming removed 7 bases at V and 9 bases at J, with 25 bases between. TCRdb recomputed calls from the 5' RACE reads with MiXCR, one row per CDR3 protein. This sample carries around 490,000 distinct CDR3 sequences, about 16% of them seen once, and the ten largest clones take about 0.4%. This record comes from a study of identical twins. Points from the study as a whole: Abundant beta clonotypes from cord blood bore fewer insertions; memory repertoires lacked this pattern. There was an excess of low generation probability in the out-of-frame alpha sequences that twins shared.

These data were likewise used in another study, on yellow fever vaccine responses in identical twins.

Material: CD4+ T cells sorted from blood. The TCR was taken from a woman aged 18-29 years in good health. The chain links TRBV6-6 to TRBJ2-1; D is unclear. The CDR3 DNA reads as TGTGCCAGCACTCAGGAGTCTCTCGGCCCTAGTAGTGAGCAGTTCTTC. It translates to CASTQESLGPSSEQFF.